The clone carrying this T cell receptor (beta chain) was counted a few times. These data come from a study of early T cells in non-severe SARS-CoV-2 infection. CDR1 is SGHNT and CDR2 is YYREEE in the germline V gene (reference sequence). The CDR3 consists of 13 residues. The V end lost 4 bases, the J end lost 2 bases, and 9 bases lay between the germline ends. Via MiXCR, TCRdb re-called the 5' RACE reads, giving one row per CDR3 protein. The table records roughly 80,000 distinct CDR3 sequences, approximately 10% of them present only once. This sample comprised whole blood, obtained at baseline. This clonotype originated in an adult who was a healthcare worker with PCR-confirmed SARS-CoV-2 infection or an uninfected control (not recorded which). This chain connects TRBV5-4 to TRBJ1-2, with D uncertain. The CDR3 here is CASSRKENYGYTF. In DNA, the CDR3 is TGTGCCAGCAGCCGGAAAGAAAACTATGGCTACACCTTC.